Listed here is a single T cell receptor (beta chain). Its antigen remains unknown. TCRdb reprocessed the RACE reads with MiXCR, giving one entry per CDR3 protein. Altogether 150,000 to 200,000 distinct CDR3 sequences are present, about 14% being singletons, with the ten largest covering 1.5% to 2%. The time point denotes: patch test 1, 2 weeks after DPC sensitization. The treatment is: therapeutic diphenylcyclopropenone sensitization with weekly scalp DPC. The data originate from a study of human T cells and chemical hapten exposure. Notes on the study in general: The study found that PT1 expanded TCR counts correlated positively with patch test score.

This CDR3 spans 13 amino acids. Germline values: CDR1 PRHDT, CDR2 FYEKMQ (reference sequence). Trimming removed 2 bases from V and 5 bases from J, with 6 bases in between. The rearrangement joins TRBV13 to TRBJ2-2; no firm D call. The input for sequencing was whole blood, taken in connection with sensitization to the hapten diphenylcyclopropenone (DPC). The TCR was taken from a woman aged 30 to 39 with alopecia areata. Some clones in this sample may be carry-over from other donors' samples. CDR3 residues: CASSLIRTGELFF. Written as DNA, the CDR3 is TGTGCCAGCAGCTTAATTAGGACCGGGGAGCTGTTTTTT.